This paragraph covers one T cell receptor (beta chain) sequence. Its antigen remains unidentified. The sample originates from a study of T cell repertoires in cytomegalovirus infection. Across the whole study: It was recently identified HLA-C-restricted and well-studied HLA-B-restricted CMV epitopes that the study used. Carrying CMV and the relevant HLA type showed in public TCR beta signatures.

Germline assignment: CDR1 SGHAT and CDR2 FQDESV (reference sequence). The CDR3 extends over 13 amino acids. Trimming cost V 1 base and J 4 bases, with 5 bases left between them. TCRdb passed the reads through MiXCR, listing each CDR3 protein once. The data hold roughly 87,000 distinct CDR3 sequences, with approximately 32% observed a single time. Whole-study results and caveats: Dominating the ex vivo response were TCR beta clonotypes that were CMV-specific and HLA-C-restricted. Pooled public TCR beta family frequency picked out CMV carriers with the relevant HLA.

Source: CD8+ T cells from cultured PBMCs, taken from culture after CMV antigen stimulation. This TCR was sampled from a human donor in good health (CMV status not recorded). Some clones in this sample may be carry-over from other donors' samples. The V call is TRBV11-1, the J call TRBJ2-1; D is unclear. The CDR3 loop reads CASSLEGYNEQFF. The CDR3 DNA sequence: TGTGCCAGCAGCTTAGAAGGGTACAATGAGCAGTTCTTC.